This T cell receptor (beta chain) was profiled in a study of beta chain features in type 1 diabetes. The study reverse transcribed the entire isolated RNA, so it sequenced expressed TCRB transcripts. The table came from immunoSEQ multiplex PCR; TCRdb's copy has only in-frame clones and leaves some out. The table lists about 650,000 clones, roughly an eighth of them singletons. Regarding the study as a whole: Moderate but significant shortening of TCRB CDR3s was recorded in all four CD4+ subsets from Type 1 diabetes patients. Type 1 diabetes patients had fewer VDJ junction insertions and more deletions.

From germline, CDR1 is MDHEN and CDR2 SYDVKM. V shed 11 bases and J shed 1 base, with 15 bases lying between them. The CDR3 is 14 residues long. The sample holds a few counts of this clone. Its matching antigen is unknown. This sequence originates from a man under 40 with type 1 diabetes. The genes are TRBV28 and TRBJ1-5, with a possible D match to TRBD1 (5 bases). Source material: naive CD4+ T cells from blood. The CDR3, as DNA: TGTGCCTCCCGGCCGGGGGTAAGCAATCAGCCCCAGCATTTT. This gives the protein CASRPGVSNQPQHF.